The clone carrying this TCR beta chain was counted ten times or more. Its antigen remains unidentified. The CDR3 runs to 12 residues. CDR1 and CDR2 (germline): DFQATT, SNEGSKA (reference sequence). Trimming stripped 0 bases from V and 3 bases from J, with 6 bases between. This sample is part of a study of neurological immune-mediated disorders. General study points: Because no CDR3 amino acid sequences were shared across subjects by expanded clones, private repertoires were suggested in all groups.

Synthesis of cDNA used 5'RACE (with 10-nucleotide random UMIs). Using its own MiXCR run on the 5' RACE reads, TCRdb lists one record per CDR3 protein. Among roughly 60,000 distinct CDR3 sequences listed, less than 10% were seen once. Time point of the sample: longitudinal time-point 2. Volunteers from a blood bank in Maryland, USA, made up the healthy controls. Source material was 2 million unsorted PBMCs, stored at -80 °C in RNAlater. The rearrangement uses TRBV20-1 and TRBJ2-7; D gene uncertain. The sequencing input was PBMCs. The sequence was collected from a man aged 25 to 45 in good health. CDR3 DNA sequence: TGCAGTGCTAGAGACCCTATCTACGAGCAGTACTTC. Its translation is CSARDPIYEQYF.